A single sample gave rise to the 2 T cell receptor beta chains below, sequenced in a study of blood T cells in healthy people across ages. The authors ran a second PCR of 7 to 11 cycles using a sample-barcoded 5' primer and a J-beta primer mix. TCRdb passed the 5' RACE reads through MiXCR, listing each CDR3 protein once. Among some 710,000 distinct CDR3 sequences listed, 20% to 25% were seen once. Sequenced material: blood. The origin of the receptors is a man aged 70-80 years in good health.

This clonotype turned up a few times. It is likely a read error, because the conserved phenylalanine at the end of the CDR3 is missing. In DNA form, the CDR3 reads TGTGCCAGCAGTTTAGGGTCTGCTGGGGAGCAGTACGTC. The encoded protein is CASSLGSAGEQYV. The V call is TRBV12-3 or TRBV12-4, the J call TRBJ2-5, with D possibly matching TRBD2 (5 bases). CDR3 length: 13 amino acids. The V end was cut by 1 base, the J end by 11 bases, with 14 bases between.

This clonotype was observed a handful of times. The chain is built from TRBV11-2 and TRBJ1-6; maybe TRBD1 (6 bases). CDR3 length: 15 residues. V dropped 6 bases and J dropped 1 base, with 10 bases sitting between them. CDR1 and CDR2 (germline): SGHAT, FQNNGV. This chain's CDR3 is CASRYTGSYNSPLHF. In DNA, the CDR3 is TGTGCCAGCAGATACACAGGGTCCTATAATTCACCCCTCCACTTT.